What follows are 7 T cell receptor beta chains derived from one specimen sequenced in a study of blood T cell repertoires in COVID-19. Data came from immunoSEQ multiplex PCR; TCRdb stores just in-frame clones and leaves some out. The repertoire holds some 220,000 clones, with 75% to 85% as singletons. Specimen: peripheral blood. The origin of the receptors is a man between 45 and 60 years old with active or convalescent COVID-19.

The chain combines TRBV13 with TRBJ2-3, with D maybe TRBD2 (7 bases). The CDR3 totals 14 residues. Trimming removed 1 base at V and 6 bases at J, with 11 bases between. Germline V gene sequence: CDR1 PRHDT, CDR2 FYEKMQ (reference sequence). Here the CDR3 DNA reads TGTGCCAGCAGCTTAGCCCGGGGGGCGGATACGCAGTATTTT. Residues: CASSLARGADTQYF. The full variable domain, with the rest looked up from reference TRBV13 and TRBJ2-3, is AAGVIQSPRHLIKEKRETATLKCYPIPRHDTVYWYQQGPGQDPQFLISFYEKMQSDKGSIPDRFSAQQFSDYHSELNMSSLELGDSALYFCASSLARGADTQYFGPGTRLTVL.

The V gene is TRBV4-1, the J gene TRBJ2-7; 7 bases line up with TRBD2. Germline V gene sequence: CDR1 MGHRA, CDR2 YSYEKL. CDR3 size: 13 residues. Trimming removed 3 bases from V and 6 bases from J; junction bases left unmatched: 5. The CDR3 DNA reads TGCGCCAGCAGCCAGAGGCGGGAGACCGAGCAGTACTTC. Translation gives CASSQRRETEQYF.

The CDR3 loop reads CASSFGTGVGNEQFF. The CDR3 nucleotides read TGCGCCAGCAGCTTTGGGACAGGGGTAGGGAATGAGCAGTTCTTC. The genes are TRBV5-1 and TRBJ2-1, with 10 bases aligning to TRBD1. The germline V gene has CDR1 SGHRS and CDR2 YFSETQ. This CDR3 region has 15 residues. With 2 bases clipped from V and 7 bases from J, the junction kept 6 bases outside the gene matches.

This clone was seen more than once but under ten times. This chain links TRBV7-2 with TRBJ1-1; 8 nucleotides match TRBD1. The J segment lost 10 bases and the V segment lost 1 base, leaving 11 bases of the junction unmatched. This CDR3 has 15 residues. Germline loops: CDR1 SGHTA, CDR2 FQGNSA. DNA for the CDR3: TGTGCCAGCAGCTTAGTGCCGTCCGGGGGGACAGGAGCTTTCTTT. This translates into CASSLVPSGGTGAFF.

This clone has only one observation. V is TRBV7-7 and J is TRBJ2-5, with D possibly TRBD2 on 5 matching bases. Germline values: CDR1 SSHAT, CDR2 FNYEAQ (reference sequence). Trimming left V 5 bases short and J 3 bases short, with 16 bases between. CDR3 length equals 15 residues. This CDR3 reads CASSTGRAVEETQYF. CDR3 coding DNA: TGTGCCAGCAGCACGGGGAGAGCAGTCGAAGAGACCCAGTACTTC.

The genes are TRBV6-5 and TRBJ2-3; TRBD1 is a possible D gene (6 bases). Germline lookup yields CDR1 MNHEY and CDR2 SVGAGI. This CDR3 spans 15 amino acids. V gave up 6 bases and J gave up 1 base, with 14 bases separating them. CDR3 amino acids: CASRLYRVGTDTQYF. The CDR3 DNA follows: TGTGCCAGCAGGCTGTACAGGGTCGGCACAGATACGCAGTATTTT.

Only one count was recorded for this clone. The V gene is TRBV24-1, the J gene TRBJ1-5, with 11 bases matching TRBD1. The V and J ends lost 3 bases and 5 bases, in that order; junction bases with no gene match: 2. This CDR3 comprises 15 residues. CDR1 and CDR2 from the germline V gene are KGHDR and SFDVKD. Here the CDR3 reads CATSDRTGGDQPQHF. The CDR3 DNA sequence: TGTGCCACCAGTGATCGGACAGGGGGCGATCAGCCCCAGCATTTT.